These 27 T cell receptor beta chains were sequenced from one sample in a study of T cell clones after liver transplantation (dated by TCRdb to between 2019 and 2020). The label giving this sample's time point can be read as: pre-transplant. Library preparation was by the immunoSEQ multiplex PCR assay. The table comes from immuneACCESS by way of TCRdb, which keeps in-frame sequences with V and J called. Part of the clones is missing from these tables; in studies checked, under half for an unresolved V gene and the rest for unknown reasons. Within this sample are roughly 55,000 clones, with approximately 88% of them counted one time only. Of the sample, 8% to 9.5% falls within the top ten clones. The source material was CD4+ T cells from blood, sampled before liver transplant. These receptors were taken from a human donor who received a liver transplant.

Comment on this clone: At one end, the junction sequence differs from germline, possibly due to a read error. The CDR3 DNA reads as TGCGCCAGCAGCTTGGACGACAGGGGGCCAGTCTTT. Amino acid sequence: CASSLDDRGPVF. V usage is TRBV5-1 and J usage is TRBJ1-1, with 10 bases fitting TRBD1. Germline-derived CDR1 and CDR2 are SGHRS and YFSETQ. This CDR3 is built from 12 residues.

This sequence joins TRBV4-1 and TRBJ2-3; 7 bases align to TRBD2. CDR1 MGHRA and CDR2 YSYEKL come from the germline V gene. The junction had 7 bases not matched to a gene; V was cut back by 1 base and J by 3 bases. The CDR3 covers 16 residues. The CDR3 region is CASSQAKGGQTDTQYF. The DNA for the CDR3 is TGCGCCAGCAGCCAAGCTAAGGGAGGGCAGACAGATACGCAGTATTTT.

This chain joins TRBV11-2 and TRBJ2-3; D perhaps matches TRBD2 (5 bases). CDR3 length equals 15 residues. The germline V and J ends were trimmed by 4 bases and 0 bases, with 11 bases remaining between them. CDR1 and CDR2 from the germline V gene are SGHAT and FQNNGV. The CDR3 here is CASSSPRLSTDTQYF. CDR3 nucleotide sequence: TGTGCCAGCAGCTCCCCCCGACTAAGCACAGATACGCAGTATTTT. Full variable domain (missing parts from reference TRBV11-2 and TRBJ2-3): EAGVAQSPRYKIIEKRQSVAFWCNPISGHATLYWYQQILGQGPKLLIQFQNNGVVDDSQLPKDRFSAERLKGVDSTLKIQPAKLEDSAVYLCASSSPRLSTDTQYFGPGTRLTVL.

The gene calls are TRBV28 and TRBJ2-3; D remains ambiguous. The germline V and J ends were trimmed by 3 bases and 1 base, with 8 bases remaining between them. The CDR3 extends over 14 amino acids. Looked up from germline, CDR1 is MDHEN and CDR2 is SYDVKM. CDR3 DNA: TGTGCCAGCAGTTTTGGGCAGGGCACAGATACGCAGTATTTT. It specifies CASSFGQGTDTQYF.

The rearrangement joins TRBV19 to TRBJ1-5; D unresolved. The CDR3 sequence is 15 residues long. V was trimmed by 3 bases and J by 1 base, leaving 10 bases between them. In germline, CDR1 is LNHDA, CDR2 SQIVND (reference sequence). The chain's CDR3 is CASSMVGGSNQPQHF. The CDR3 DNA is TGTGCCAGTAGTATGGTTGGCGGGAGCAATCAGCCCCAGCATTTT.

This clone was detected only once. The chain employs TRBV19 and TRBJ1-5; TRBD1 matches 8 bases. Germline values: CDR1 LNHDA, CDR2 SQIVND (reference sequence). The J segment lost 11 bases and the V segment lost 5 bases, leaving 14 bases of the junction unmatched. This CDR3 has 15 amino acids. CDR3 bases: TGTGCCAGTAGTCGGACAGGGTCAGACGGCCAATCCCAGCATTTT. This gives the protein CASSRTGSDGQSQHF.

This chain uses TRBV30 with TRBJ2-1; possible D gene TRBD2, 6 bases. Germline V gene data show CDR1 as GTSNPN and CDR2 as SVGIG (reference sequence). The CDR3 has 14 residues. Trimming took off 3 bases at V and 8 bases at J, with 17 bases between the two ends. CDR3 nucleotide sequence: TGTGCCTGGAGCAGGGACTTACAATCTTATGAGCAGTTCTTC. This codes for CAWSRDLQSYEQFF.

J is TRBJ2-4 and V is TRBV28, with D possibly matching TRBD2 (7 bases). V was cut by 5 bases and J by 4 bases, with 15 bases left in between. Per germline, CDR1 MDHEN and CDR2 SYDVKM. This CDR3 has 15 residues. The CDR3 region is CASSLRRGAKNIQYF. The CDR3 DNA is TGTGCCAGCAGTCTTCGCCGGGGGGCAAAAAACATTCAGTACTTC.

The rearrangement links TRBV11-3 to TRBJ2-1; 11 bases fit TRBD1. Losses at the gene ends were 4 bases for V and 3 bases for J; bases not matched to a gene: 5. This CDR3 has 16 amino acids. The germline V gene encodes CDR1 SGHNT and CDR2 YENEEA. The CDR3 bases are TGTGCCAGCAGCTACTCCGGGACAGGGGGCTACAATGAGCAGTTCTTC. This gives the protein CASSYSGTGGYNEQFF.

The chain combines TRBV29-1 with TRBJ2-1, with a weak D call TRBD2 (5 bases). Trimming removed 6 bases from V and 7 bases from J, with 13 bases in between. Germline V lookup: CDR1 SQVTM, CDR2 ANQGSEA. The length of the CDR3 is 12 residues. The CDR3 DNA reads as TGCAGCGTAGCGGCTAGCCGTAATGAGCAGTTCTTC. Protein: CSVAASRNEQFF.

In this sample, this clone turned up once. The chain recombines TRBV19 with TRBJ2-7; D tentatively reads TRBD1 or TRBD2 (6 bases each). CDR1 is LNHDA, CDR2 SQIVND, per germline (reference sequence). The CDR3 contains 16 residues. Deletions cut 6 bases from V and 1 base from J, with 19 bases between. The CDR3 region is CASSSLWGAESYEQYF. CDR3 DNA: TGTGCCAGTAGCTCCCTATGGGGGGCTGAGTCCTACGAGCAGTACTTC.

The J gene is TRBJ2-7, the V gene TRBV6-5, with a tentative D call TRBD1 (6 bases). The V gene lost 7 bases and the J gene lost 2 bases, with 9 bases spanning the gap. The CDR3 totals 12 residues. Looked up from germline, CDR1 is MNHEY and CDR2 is SVGAGI. The CDR3 is CASTDSTYEQYF. The CDR3 coding sequence is TGTGCCAGCACGGACAGTACCTACGAGCAGTACTTC.

The V and J genes are TRBV6-6 and TRBJ1-1, with 7 positions matching TRBD1. With 3 bases clipped from V and 4 bases from J, the junction kept 11 bases outside the gene matches. In germline, CDR1 is MNHNY, CDR2 SVGAGI (reference sequence). The CDR3 loop spans 16 amino acids. CDR3 bases: TGTGCCAGCAGTTATTTAGGGGGCGGTTCTTCCACTGAAGCTTTCTTT. Translation gives CASSYLGGGSSTEAFF.

CDR3 protein: CASSLDRGRVHEQYF. The CDR3 DNA sequence: TGTGCCAGCAGCTTGGACAGGGGGCGCGTCCACGAGCAGTACTTC. This chain connects TRBV5-6 to TRBJ2-7, with 9 bases lining up with TRBD1. Germline CDR1 is SGHDT and CDR2 is YYEEEE. V lost 0 bases, J lost 5 bases, and 6 bases stayed unmatched. The CDR3 has 15 amino acids.

This clone came up once. The CDR3 protein is CASSLGGLTSDTQYF. CDR3 DNA sequence: TGTGCCAGCAGCTTGGGGGGCCTCACCTCAGATACGCAGTATTTT. The chain recombines TRBV11-2 with TRBJ2-3, with D tentatively TRBD1 or TRBD2 (6 bases each). The CDR3 sequence is 15 residues long. V gave up 3 bases and J gave up 4 bases, with 14 bases separating them. Germline assignment: CDR1 SGHAT and CDR2 FQNNGV.

The chain couples TRBV5-4 to TRBJ1-5; D gene uncertain. This CDR3 is 12 amino acids long. Trimming took 2 bases from V and 5 from J, leaving 5 bases between them. From germline, CDR1 is SGHNT and CDR2 YYREEE (reference sequence). The CDR3 sequence is CASSFPDQPQHF. Written as DNA, the CDR3 is TGTGCCAGCAGCTTCCCGGATCAGCCCCAGCATTTT.

The chain uses TRBV19 and TRBJ1-2; TRBD1 matches at 8 bases. Germline loops: CDR1 LNHDA, CDR2 SQIVND (reference sequence). V shed 3 bases, J shed 8 bases, and the junction held 14 bases outside the gene matches. The CDR3 runs 16 residues. DNA for the CDR3: TGTGCCAGTAGTATTGGGCGGGACAGGCAAATAGGAGGCTACACCTTC. It yields the protein CASSIGRDRQIGGYTF.

This sequence joins TRBV7-2 and TRBJ2-5; D unclear. Trimming cost V 5 bases and J 5 bases, with 21 bases left between them. Looked up from germline, CDR1 is SGHTA and CDR2 is FQGNSA. The CDR3 extends over 16 amino acids. CDR3 sequence reads: CASSHRLQISVETQYF. CDR3 bases: TGTGCCAGCAGCCACCGACTCCAGATTTCGGTGGAGACCCAGTACTTC.

The rearrangement joins TRBV15 to TRBJ2-1; D could derive from TRBD1 or TRBD2 (6 bases each). The CDR3 is 14 amino acids. Germline assignment: CDR1 LNHNV and CDR2 YYDKDF (reference sequence). V was trimmed by 1 base and J by 7 bases, leaving 11 bases between them. Here the CDR3 reads CATSRGTGRNEQFF. Written as DNA, the CDR3 is TGTGCCACCAGCAGAGGCACAGGGAGGAATGAGCAGTTCTTC.

This clone was counted a single time. CDR3 nucleotides: TGTGCCAGCAGCCTGTTGACAGGGGCCAGCACAGATACGCAGTATTTT. Translation: CASSLLTGASTDTQYF. The chain recombines TRBV9 with TRBJ2-3; 8 bases map to TRBD1. The CDR3 length is 16 residues. Germline-derived CDR1 and CDR2 are SGDLS and YYNGEE. J lost 0 bases, V lost 4 bases, and 7 bases had no gene match.

The chain carries TRBV29-1 and TRBJ2-3; 8 bases line up with TRBD1. Germline loops: CDR1 SQVTM, CDR2 ANQGSEA. Trimming cost V 5 bases and J 0 bases; bases outside gene matches: 13. This CDR3 spans 17 amino acids. Here the CDR3 reads CSVTRSTGDFSTDTQYF. The CDR3 DNA is TGCAGCGTTACTCGTTCGACAGGGGACTTCAGCACAGATACGCAGTATTTT.

The genes are TRBV10-1 and TRBJ1-2; D is ambiguous. Trimming removed 0 bases at V and 0 bases at J, with 5 bases between. Germline CDR1 WNHNN, CDR2 SYGVQD (reference sequence). CDR3 length: 14 amino acids. CDR3 coding DNA: TGCGCCAGCAGTGAGTCAGGGCCTAACTATGGCTACACCTTC. As protein: CASSESGPNYGYTF.

The chain carries TRBV7-2 and TRBJ2-7; D ambiguous. This CDR3 is 13 amino acids long. The V end was cut by 1 base, the J end by 8 bases, with 12 bases between. Per germline, CDR1 SGHTA and CDR2 FQGNSA. This CDR3 reads CASSLGEQAQQYF. The CDR3, as DNA: TGTGCCAGCAGCTTAGGCGAGCAGGCTCAGCAGTACTTC. Together with reference TRBV7-2 and TRBJ2-7, the CDR3 gives the full variable domain: GAGVSQSPSNKVTEKGKDVELRCDPISGHTALYWYRQSLGQGLEFLIYFQGNSAPDKSGLPSDRFSAERTGGSVSTLTIQRTQQEDSAVYLCASSLGEQAQQYFGPGTRLTVT.

This chain connects TRBV7-9 to TRBJ1-3; possibly TRBD1 for D (5 bases). CDR1 and CDR2 from the germline V gene are SEHNR and FQNEAQ (reference sequence). The CDR3 spans 15 residues. Trimming took off 0 bases at V and 1 base at J, with 7 bases between the two ends. CDR3 amino acids: CASSLAGPSGNTIYF. In DNA form, the CDR3 reads TGTGCCAGCAGCTTAGCGGGACCTTCTGGAAACACCATATATTTT.

This clone occurred a few times. This chain links TRBV6-1 with TRBJ2-1, with D possibly TRBD1 on 6 matching bases. The germline gives CDR1 MNHNS, CDR2 SASEGT. The CDR3 runs to 13 residues. Trimming took 8 bases from V and 14 from J, leaving 22 bases between them. CDR3 sequence reads: CASYMAPGQKEFF. The CDR3 DNA reads as TGTGCCAGCTACATGGCGCCGGGACAAAAAGAGTTCTTC.

The chain employs TRBV13 and TRBJ1-6; D ambiguous. The CDR3 is made up of 15 amino acids. Trimming removed 5 bases at V and 5 bases at J, with 13 bases between. Germline CDR1 and CDR2: PRHDT and FYEKMQ (reference sequence). This chain's CDR3 is CASSKEGLDNSPLHF. As DNA, the CDR3 is TGTGCCAGCAGCAAAGAGGGCCTTGATAATTCACCCCTCCACTTT.

V usage is TRBV6-5 and J usage is TRBJ2-2; a possible D gene is TRBD1 (6 bases). Germline V gene sequence: CDR1 MNHEY, CDR2 SVGAGI. With 6 bases removed from V and 4 bases from J, the gap between germline ends came to 12 bases. This CDR3 has 14 residues. CDR3 in amino acids: CASRRQAGTGELFF. CDR3 coding DNA: TGTGCCAGCAGGAGACAGGCGGGCACCGGGGAGCTGTTTTTT.